The T cell receptor beta chain under discussion was sequenced for a study of control samples from healthy donors and cancer patients. Assay: immunoSEQ multiplex PCR; the TCRdb copy retains only in-frame clones and omits some. The sample records 100,000 to 150,000 clones, approximately 92% being singletons. The sequencing sample was made of PBMCs. The clonotype comes from a man older than 75 with head and neck cancer.

CDR3 protein: CASSLRAGDTQYF. CDR3 coding DNA: TGTGCCAGCAGCTTGAGGGCAGGAGATACGCAGTATTTT. The V gene is TRBV5-8, the J gene TRBJ2-3; D remains unclear. Germline V CDR1 and CDR2: SGHTS, YDEGEE. This CDR3 contains 13 residues. Trimming cost V 1 base and J 5 bases, with 8 bases left between them.